This TCR beta chain was recovered during a study of T cells expressing NK-cell markers. Study details: Repertoire data for TCR beta were derived from sorted T cells (CD3+CD56+NKG2C+, CD3+CD56+NKG2C- and CD3+CD56-NKG2C+). There were seven HCMV-seropositive donors and one seronegative donor among the eight sequenced.

Broader study findings: The CD3+CD56-NKG2C+ fraction of several donors was likewise dominated by these clonotypes. Each of over 5 donors carried dominant NKG2C+ clonotypes accounting for about 1.0-7.0% of CD8+ T cells.

CDR3 length equals 13 residues. Germline CDR1 is SNHLY and CDR2 is FYNNEI. TCRdb reprocessed the 5' RACE reads and stores each CDR3 protein as one record, lacking DNA. This sample's table reports approximately 460,000 distinct CDR3 sequences. Notes on this clonotype: Its antigen remains unidentified.

The sequence was obtained from a woman between 18 and 70 years old in good health. Input material: blood T cells: a sorted CD56 or NKG2C T cell subset, CD4+ or CD8+ T cells, or bulk PBMC T cells (not recorded which). The V gene is TRBV2, the J gene TRBJ2-5. The CDR3 loop is CASVEAGKETQYF.